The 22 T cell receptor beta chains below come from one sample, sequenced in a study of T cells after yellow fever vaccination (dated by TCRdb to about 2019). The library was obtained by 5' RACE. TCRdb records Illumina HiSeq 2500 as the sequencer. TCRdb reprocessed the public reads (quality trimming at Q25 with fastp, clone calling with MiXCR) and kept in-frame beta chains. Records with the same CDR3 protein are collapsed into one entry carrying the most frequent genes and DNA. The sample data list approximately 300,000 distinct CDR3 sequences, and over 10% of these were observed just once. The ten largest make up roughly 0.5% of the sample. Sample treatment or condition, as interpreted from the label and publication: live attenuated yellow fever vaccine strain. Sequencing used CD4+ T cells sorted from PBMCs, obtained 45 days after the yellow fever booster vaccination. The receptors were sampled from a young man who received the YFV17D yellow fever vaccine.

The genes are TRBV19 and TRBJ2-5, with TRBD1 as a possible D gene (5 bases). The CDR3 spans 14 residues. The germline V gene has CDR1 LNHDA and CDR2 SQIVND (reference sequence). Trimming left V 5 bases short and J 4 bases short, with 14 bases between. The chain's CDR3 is CASSLFEQGETQYF. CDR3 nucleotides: TGTGCCAGTAGTCTATTTGAGCAGGGAGAGACCCAGTACTTC.

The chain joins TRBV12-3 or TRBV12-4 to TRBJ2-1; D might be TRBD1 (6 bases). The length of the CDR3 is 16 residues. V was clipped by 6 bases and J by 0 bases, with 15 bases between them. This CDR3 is CASRMLGASSYNEQFF. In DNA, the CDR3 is TGTGCCAGCAGGATGTTGGGGGCGAGCTCCTACAATGAGCAGTTCTTC.

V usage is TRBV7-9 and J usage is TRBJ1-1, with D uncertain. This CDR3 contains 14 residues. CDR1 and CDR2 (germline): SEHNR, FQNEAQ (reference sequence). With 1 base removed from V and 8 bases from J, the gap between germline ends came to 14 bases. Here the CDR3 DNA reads TGTGCCAGCAGCTTAGGGGGTCCTAAGGTCGAAGCTTTCTTT. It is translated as CASSLGGPKVEAFF. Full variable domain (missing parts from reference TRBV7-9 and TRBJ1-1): DTGVSQNPRHKITKRGQNVTFRCDPISEHNRLYWYRQTLGQGPEFLTYFQNEAQLEKSRLLSDRFSAERPKGSFSTLEIQRTEQGDSAMYLCASSLGGPKVEAFFGQGTRLTVV.

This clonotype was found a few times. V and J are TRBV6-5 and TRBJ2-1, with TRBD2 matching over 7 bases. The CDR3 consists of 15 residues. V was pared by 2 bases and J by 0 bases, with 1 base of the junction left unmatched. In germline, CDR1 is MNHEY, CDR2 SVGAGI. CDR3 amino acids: CASSYGGSSYNEQFF. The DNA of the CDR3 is TGTGCCAGCAGTTACGGCGGGAGCTCCTACAATGAGCAGTTCTTC.

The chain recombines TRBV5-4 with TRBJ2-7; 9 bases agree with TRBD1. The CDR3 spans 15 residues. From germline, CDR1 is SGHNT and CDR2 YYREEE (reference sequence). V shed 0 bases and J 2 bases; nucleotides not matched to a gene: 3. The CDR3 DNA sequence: TGTGCCAGCAGCTTGGGGTACAGGGGGCCCTACGAGCAGTACTTC. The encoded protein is CASSLGYRGPYEQYF. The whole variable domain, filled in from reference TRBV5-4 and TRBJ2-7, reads ETGVTQSPTHLIKTRGQQVTLRCSSQSGHNTVSWYQQALGQGPQFIFQYYREEENGRGNFPPRFSGLQFPNYSSELNVNALELDDSALYLCASSLGYRGPYEQYFGPGTRLTVT.

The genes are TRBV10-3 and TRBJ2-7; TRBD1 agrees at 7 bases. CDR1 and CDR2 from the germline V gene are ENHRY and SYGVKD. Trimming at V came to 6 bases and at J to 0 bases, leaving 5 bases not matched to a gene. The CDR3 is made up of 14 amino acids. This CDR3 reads CAISQGGPSYEQYF. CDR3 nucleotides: TGTGCCATCAGCCAAGGGGGCCCCTCCTACGAGCAGTACTTC.

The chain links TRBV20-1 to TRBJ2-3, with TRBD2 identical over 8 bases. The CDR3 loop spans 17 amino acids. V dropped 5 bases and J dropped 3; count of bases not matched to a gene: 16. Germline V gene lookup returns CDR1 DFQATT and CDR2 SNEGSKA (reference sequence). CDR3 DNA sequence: TGCAGTGCTCGGGGGGGGGATCCACCCAGGGTAACAGATACGCAGTATTTT. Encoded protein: CSARGGDPPRVTDTQYF.

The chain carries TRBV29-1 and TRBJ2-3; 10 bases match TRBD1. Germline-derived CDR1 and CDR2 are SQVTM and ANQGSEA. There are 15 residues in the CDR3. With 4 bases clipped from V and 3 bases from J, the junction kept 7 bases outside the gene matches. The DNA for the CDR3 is TGCAGCGTTGTCCCGGGACAGGGGTCGACAGATACGCAGTATTTT. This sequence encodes CSVVPGQGSTDTQYF.

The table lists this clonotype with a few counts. CDR3 DNA: TGTGCCAGCAGCCAGTTCGGGACCACTAATGAAAAACTGTTTTTT. Translated: CASSQFGTTNEKLFF. The chain uses TRBV4-2 and TRBJ1-4, with a possible D match to TRBD1 (5 bases). The CDR3 is 15 residues long. Germline CDR1 reads LGHNA; CDR2 reads YNFKEQ. V was clipped by 3 bases and J by 2 bases, with 10 bases between them.

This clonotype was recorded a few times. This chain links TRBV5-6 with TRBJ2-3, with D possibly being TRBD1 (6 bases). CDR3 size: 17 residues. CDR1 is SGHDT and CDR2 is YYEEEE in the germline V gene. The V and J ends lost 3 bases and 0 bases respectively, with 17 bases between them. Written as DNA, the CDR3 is TGTGCCAGCAGCTACCACCAATCGGGACAAAGCACAGATACGCAGTATTTT. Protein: CASSYHQSGQSTDTQYF.

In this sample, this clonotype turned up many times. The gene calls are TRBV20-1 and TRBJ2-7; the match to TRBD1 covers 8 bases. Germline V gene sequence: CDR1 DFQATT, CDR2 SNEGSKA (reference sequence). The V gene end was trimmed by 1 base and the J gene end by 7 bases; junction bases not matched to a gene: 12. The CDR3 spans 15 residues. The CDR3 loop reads CSARGTGTLLREQYF. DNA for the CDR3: TGCAGTGCTAGAGGGACAGGGACCCTATTGCGAGAGCAGTACTTC.

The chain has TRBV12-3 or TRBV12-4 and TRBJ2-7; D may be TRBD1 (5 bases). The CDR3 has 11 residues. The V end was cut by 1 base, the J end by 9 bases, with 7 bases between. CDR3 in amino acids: CASSLGQGQYF. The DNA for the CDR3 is TGTGCCAGCAGTTTAGGGCAGGGGCAGTACTTC.

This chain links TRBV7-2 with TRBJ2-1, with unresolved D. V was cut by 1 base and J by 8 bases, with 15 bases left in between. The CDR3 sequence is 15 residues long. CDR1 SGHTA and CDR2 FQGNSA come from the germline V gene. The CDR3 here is CASSLVSMLGDEQFF. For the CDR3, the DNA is TGTGCCAGCAGCTTAGTGTCTATGCTTGGGGATGAGCAGTTCTTC.

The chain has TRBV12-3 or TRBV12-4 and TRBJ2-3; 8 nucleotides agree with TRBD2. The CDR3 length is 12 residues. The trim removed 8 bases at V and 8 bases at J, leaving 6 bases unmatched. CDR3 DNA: TGTGCCAGCCTTCAGGCGGGGGGTACGCAGTATTTT. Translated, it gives CASLQAGGTQYF.

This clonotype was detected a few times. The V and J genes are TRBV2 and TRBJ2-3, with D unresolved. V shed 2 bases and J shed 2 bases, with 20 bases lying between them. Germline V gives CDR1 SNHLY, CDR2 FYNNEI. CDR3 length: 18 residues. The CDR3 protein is CASSETRLLGGFTDTQYF. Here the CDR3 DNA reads TGTGCCAGCAGTGAAACTCGCCTCTTGGGCGGATTCACAGATACGCAGTATTTT.

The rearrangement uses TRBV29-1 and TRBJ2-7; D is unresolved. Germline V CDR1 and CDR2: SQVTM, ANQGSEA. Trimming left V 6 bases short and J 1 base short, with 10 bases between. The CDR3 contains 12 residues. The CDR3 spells CSVSKGSYEQYF. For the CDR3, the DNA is TGCAGCGTAAGCAAAGGTTCCTACGAGCAGTACTTC.

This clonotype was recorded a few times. In DNA form, the CDR3 reads TGTGCCAGCAGCCAGGGTCATTATGGCTACACCTTC. It specifies CASSQGHYGYTF. This chain uses TRBV3-1 with TRBJ1-2; no reliable D call. CDR1 is LGHDT, CDR2 YNNKEL, per germline (reference sequence). V was cut by 3 bases and J by 5 bases, with 7 bases left in between. This CDR3 comprises 12 residues.

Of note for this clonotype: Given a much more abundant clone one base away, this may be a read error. Written as DNA, the CDR3 is TGTGCCAGCAGTTTATCCTCCGGCGGGAGGGCCGGGGAGTTCTTC. As protein: CASSLSSGGRAGEFF. This chain links TRBV12-3 or TRBV12-4 with TRBJ2-1; TRBD2 aligns across 9 bases. This CDR3 is 15 amino acids long. V shed 2 bases and J 14 bases; nucleotides not matched to a gene: 13.

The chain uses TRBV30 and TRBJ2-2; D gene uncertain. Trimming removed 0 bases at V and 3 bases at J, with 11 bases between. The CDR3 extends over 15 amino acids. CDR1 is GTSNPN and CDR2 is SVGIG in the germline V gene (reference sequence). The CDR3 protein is CAWSVGHPDTGELFF. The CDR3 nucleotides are TGTGCCTGGAGTGTTGGGCACCCGGACACCGGGGAGCTGTTTTTT.

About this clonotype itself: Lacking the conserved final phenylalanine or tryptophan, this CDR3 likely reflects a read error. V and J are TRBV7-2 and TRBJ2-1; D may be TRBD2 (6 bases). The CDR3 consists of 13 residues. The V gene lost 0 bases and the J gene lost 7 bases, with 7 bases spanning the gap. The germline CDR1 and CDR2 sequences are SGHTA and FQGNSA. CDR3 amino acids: CASSLAGGNEQFY. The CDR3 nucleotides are TGTGCCAGCAGCTTAGCGGGAGGTAATGAGCAGTTCTAC.

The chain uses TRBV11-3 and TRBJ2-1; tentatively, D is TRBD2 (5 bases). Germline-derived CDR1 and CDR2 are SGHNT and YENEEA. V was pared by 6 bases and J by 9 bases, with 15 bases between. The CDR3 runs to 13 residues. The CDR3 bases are TGTGCCAGCAGGCGCACAGTCGAGGGTGAGCAGTTCTTC. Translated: CASRRTVEGEQFF.

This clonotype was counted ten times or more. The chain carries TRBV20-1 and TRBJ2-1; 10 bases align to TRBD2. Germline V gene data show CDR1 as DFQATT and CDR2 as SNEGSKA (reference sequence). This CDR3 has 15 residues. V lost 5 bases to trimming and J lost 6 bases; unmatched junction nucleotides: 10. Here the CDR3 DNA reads TGCAGTGCTGTAACTCGGGCTAGCGGGAGCAATGAGCAGTTCTTC. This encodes CSAVTRASGSNEQFF.